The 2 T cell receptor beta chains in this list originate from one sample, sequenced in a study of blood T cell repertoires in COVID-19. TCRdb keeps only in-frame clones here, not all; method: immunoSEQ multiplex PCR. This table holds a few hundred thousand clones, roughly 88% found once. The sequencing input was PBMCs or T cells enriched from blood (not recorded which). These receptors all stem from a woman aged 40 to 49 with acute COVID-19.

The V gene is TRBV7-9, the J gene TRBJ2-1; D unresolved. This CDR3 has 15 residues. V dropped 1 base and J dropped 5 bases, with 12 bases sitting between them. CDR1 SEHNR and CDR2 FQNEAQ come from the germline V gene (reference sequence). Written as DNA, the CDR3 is TGTGCCAGCAGCTTAGTGCCTCAATCAGACAATGAGCAGTTCTTC. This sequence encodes CASSLVPQSDNEQFF.

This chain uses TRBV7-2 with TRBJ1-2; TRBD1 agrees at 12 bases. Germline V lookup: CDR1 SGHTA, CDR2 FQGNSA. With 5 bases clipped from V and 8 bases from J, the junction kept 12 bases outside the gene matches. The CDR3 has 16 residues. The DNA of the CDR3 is TGTGCCAGCAGCCCAGGGCCGGGACAGGGGGCCAGCGGCTACACCTTC. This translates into CASSPGPGQGASGYTF.